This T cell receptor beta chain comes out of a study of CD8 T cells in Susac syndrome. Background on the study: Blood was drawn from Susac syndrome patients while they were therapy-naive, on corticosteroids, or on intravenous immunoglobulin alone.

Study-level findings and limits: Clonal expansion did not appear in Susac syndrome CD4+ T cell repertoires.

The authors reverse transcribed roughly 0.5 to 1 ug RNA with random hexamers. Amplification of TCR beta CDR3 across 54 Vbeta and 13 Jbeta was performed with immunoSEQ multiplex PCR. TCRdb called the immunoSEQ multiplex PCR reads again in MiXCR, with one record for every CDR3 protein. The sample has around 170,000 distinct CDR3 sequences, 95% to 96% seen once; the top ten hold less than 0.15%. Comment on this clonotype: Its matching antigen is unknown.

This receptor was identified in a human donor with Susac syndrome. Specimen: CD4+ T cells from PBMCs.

CDR3 in DNA: TGCGCCAGCAGCACTGCAGGACCGTCCACCGGTACGCAGTATTTT. Protein: CASSTAGPSTGTQYF. The rearrangement joins TRBV4-1 to TRBJ2-3; D ambiguous. V was clipped by 5 bases and J by 8 bases, with 20 bases between them. Per germline, CDR1 MGHRA and CDR2 YSYEKL. This CDR3 region has 15 residues.